This TCR beta chain was profiled in a study of shared clonotypes between healthy human individuals. Whole-study findings and limits: Rarefaction gave evidence that sorted-subset sequencing remained incomplete despite large depth. Among a handful of donors, 4.5% to 5.5% of naive CD4 clonotypes were found in common. Clonotype sharing among donors was expected to depend on sequencing depth.

Comments on this clone: What it binds is not known.

The germline CDR1 and CDR2 sequences are GTSNPN and SVGIG (reference sequence). The CDR3 loop spans 15 amino acids. V lost 0 bases to trimming and J lost 8 bases; unmatched junction nucleotides: 8. All participating donors were Caucasian adults from Nashville, Tennessee. Sequencing used immunoSEQ multiplex PCR; TCRdb keeps in-frame clones, though not all of them. The sample shows about 960,000 clones, approximately 76% of them seen only once. The source is a man aged 18 to 29 in good health. Sequencing was performed on memory CD4+ T cells sorted from blood. The subset is: CD45RA-negative fraction. The gene calls are TRBV30 and TRBJ1-5; 9 bases are a match to TRBD1. The CDR3 nucleotides are TGTGCCTGGAGTGTTGGACAGGGGACCTACAAGCCCCAGCATTTT. Its protein is CAWSVGQGTYKPQHF.